Listed here is a single T cell receptor beta chain. Antigen specificity is unknown. This entry comes from a study of cytomegalovirus exposure and HLA in healthy donors. Notes on the study in general: For TCR beta chains, V- and J-gene trimming was later linked to a missense DCLRE1C variant. Sequence variants that were highly shared formed a cluster that was likely a sequencing artifact.

Germline values: CDR1 LNHDA, CDR2 SQIVND (reference sequence). The CDR3 consists of 13 residues. V gave up 1 base and J gave up 3 bases, with 6 bases separating them. Both 60 Vbeta primers and 13 Jbeta primers went into the PCR. The protocol was immunoSEQ multiplex PCR, while the TCRdb copy is restricted to in-frame clones and leaves out a portion. The sample carries some 240,000 clones, 80% to 95% recorded once. Regarding donors, all were healthy bone marrow donors. The sequenced material came from PBMCs. This chain joins TRBV19 and TRBJ2-5; no clear D. The TCR was taken from a girl aged 2-9 years in good health and CMV-seronegative. CDR3 sequence: CASSIAVKETQYF. In nucleotides, the CDR3 is TGTGCCAGTAGTATAGCCGTAAAAGAGACCCAGTACTTC.